One and the same sample provided the 7 T cell receptor beta chains below, sequenced in a study of beta chain features in type 1 diabetes. Expressed TCRB transcripts were sequenced after all isolated RNA was converted to cDNA. Method: immunoSEQ multiplex PCR; TCRdb's copy keeps in-frame clones and lacks some. The table has 300,000 to 450,000 clones, around a fifth seen once; the top ten hold around 0.04%. The specimen sequenced was naive CD4+ T cells from blood. The receptors were gathered from a woman under 30 in good health.

V is TRBV5-1 and J is TRBJ2-1, with 7 nucleotides matching TRBD1. Germline V lookup: CDR1 SGHRS, CDR2 YFSETQ. The CDR3 has 14 amino acids. After removal of 4 bases from V and 7 bases from J, the junction contained 8 bases not matched to a gene. This chain's CDR3 is CASSPPTGMNEQFF. CDR3 in DNA: TGCGCCAGCAGCCCCCCGACAGGGATGAATGAGCAGTTCTTC.

At least ten counts were recorded for this clone. The same CDR3 is also encoded by other DNA sequences in this sample. This sequence joins TRBV29-1 and TRBJ1-1, with D perhaps TRBD1 (6 bases). V was cut by 7 bases and J by 0 bases, with 9 bases left in between. In germline, CDR1 is SQVTM, CDR2 ANQGSEA. This CDR3 comprises 12 residues. Here the CDR3 reads CSGGQLNTEAFF. In DNA, the CDR3 is TGCAGCGGAGGACAGTTGAACACTGAAGCTTTCTTT.

The chain links TRBV5-1 to TRBJ2-7; D unclear. Germline values: CDR1 SGHRS, CDR2 YFSETQ. With 4 bases removed from V and 3 bases from J, the gap between germline ends came to 14 bases. The CDR3 loop spans 14 amino acids. As DNA, the CDR3 is TGCGCCAGCAGCCCTAGACTCGATAACTACGAGCAGTACTTC. It yields the protein CASSPRLDNYEQYF.

This clone was seen a handful of times. This sequence joins TRBV7-3 and TRBJ2-5; a weak D match, TRBD1 (6 bases). The germline V gene has CDR1 SGHTA and CDR2 FQGTGA. V was clipped by 5 bases and J by 7 bases, with 14 bases between them. CDR3 length: 13 amino acids. The CDR3 protein is CASSLGHQGTQYF. The CDR3 region has the DNA TGTGCCAGCAGCCTGGGACATCAGGGGACCCAGTACTTC.

This clone appeared a few times. The gene calls are TRBV7-2 and TRBJ2-5; D ambiguous. CDR3 length equals 13 residues. Trimming removed 5 bases at V and 5 bases at J, with 12 bases between. Germline V gives CDR1 SGHTA, CDR2 FQGNSA. The CDR3 region has the DNA TGTGCCAGCAGCGCACCGGTAGTCGAGACCCAGTACTTC. Protein product: CASSAPVVETQYF.

The chain has TRBV2 and TRBJ2-5; D possibly corresponds to TRBD1 (5 bases). The CDR3 is 14 amino acids. With 2 bases removed from V and 3 bases from J, the gap between germline ends came to 10 bases. Germline V gene sequence: CDR1 SNHLY, CDR2 FYNNEI. In nucleotides, the CDR3 is TGTGCCAGCAGTGAAAGGTCAGGGAAAGAGACCCAGTACTTC. It encodes CASSERSGKETQYF.

The CDR3 sequence is CASSQEAGMAQYF. The CDR3 nucleotides read TGTGCCAGCAGCCAAGAGGCGGGGATGGCGCAGTACTTC. The chain uses TRBV4-2 and TRBJ2-7; D might be TRBD2 (6 bases). CDR1 and CDR2 (germline): LGHNA, YNFKEQ. V was cut by 0 bases and J by 9 bases, with 12 bases left in between. The length of the CDR3 is 13 residues.